This paragraph reports one T cell receptor (beta chain). This record comes from a study of cytomegalovirus exposure and HLA in healthy donors. PCR was performed using 60 Vbeta and 13 Jbeta primers. Some clones are missing from TCRdb's copy, which holds only in-frame ones; the method was immunoSEQ multiplex PCR. This table holds 90,000 to 150,000 clones, around four fifths found once. Germline V gene sequence: CDR1 LNHDA, CDR2 SQIVND (reference sequence). The V end lost 7 bases, the J end lost 0 bases, and 14 bases lay between the germline ends. The CDR3 totals 15 residues. The receptor's source is a woman aged 40 to 49 in good health and CMV-seronegative. The sample comprised PBMCs. The chain couples TRBV19 to TRBJ2-3; perhaps TRBD1 as D (7 bases). The CDR3 spells CASKEGATSTDTQYF. As DNA, the CDR3 is TGTGCCAGTAAGGAGGGGGCTACTAGCACAGATACGCAGTATTTT.